This TCR beta chain was captured in a study of blood T cell repertoires in COVID-19. Turning to the study itself: From the United States, Italy and Spain came samples of acute and convalescent COVID-19. T cells, B-cell-depleted T cells, or PBMCs provided the cDNA or gDNA that served as material.

Methods used by the authors: Cell counts per sample came from amplifying reference gene primers. The protocol was immunoSEQ multiplex PCR, while the TCRdb copy is restricted to in-frame clones and leaves out a portion. The DNA gave D and trimming, while V, J and clone size come from that table. The table shows 100,000 to 150,000 clones, with 70% to 75% occurring only once. This clone was observed a few times. This receptor was obtained from a man aged 80 or over with COVID-19, enrolled during active disease. Specimen: peripheral blood.

CDR3 loop: CASSETGGRQPQHF. CDR3 nucleotide sequence: TGTGCCAGCAGTGAGACAGGGGGCCGTCAGCCCCAGCATTTT. V is TRBV6-4 and J is TRBJ1-5, with 10 nucleotides matching TRBD1. The CDR3 totals 14 residues. Germline V gene lookup returns CDR1 MRHNA and CDR2 SNTAGT. Trimming cost V 3 bases and J 6 bases; bases outside gene matches: 2.